This is a list of T cell receptor beta chains from one sample in a study of blood T cell repertoires in COVID-19. Clones were read by immunoSEQ multiplex PCR, and TCRdb kept only the in-frame ones, dropping some. The sample comprises nearly 50,000 clones, approximately 85% of which are singletons, and 2% to 2.5% rests with the top ten. The sequencing sample was made of peripheral blood. The receptors were sampled from a woman aged 60-75 years with acute or convalescent COVID-19. Both conserved end residues are trimmed from each CDR3. Fields, in order: J gene, V gene, D gene, CDR3 length, CDR3 protein. The D gene is left open where the match is weak.

TRBJ1-5 | TRBV5-4 | . | 13 | ASSFRTGFSQPQH
TRBJ2-2 | TRBV28 | TRBD1 | 13 | ASSSGQGDTGELF
TRBJ2-7 | TRBV4-1 | . | 14 | ASSQGRRGLGVQQY
TRBJ2-7 | TRBV6-6 | TRBD2 | 13 | ASSYPGTSGGEQY
TRBJ2-1 | TRBV18 | . | 14 | ASSPPAASSYNEQF
TRBJ2-5 | TRBV24-1 | TRBD2 | 13 | ATSSGLAGRETQY
TRBJ1-1 | TRBV9 | . | 13 | ASSSLTGGDTEAF
TRBJ2-7 | TRBV7-2 | . | 11 | ASSLAFAYEQY
TRBJ1-2 | TRBV12-3/TRBV12-4 | TRBD1 | 9 | ASSDRGGYT
TRBJ1-6 | TRBV6-1 | . | 14 | ASSEAGGIYNSPLH
TRBJ1-6 | TRBV30 | . | 12 | AWSVMQGLTPLH
TRBJ1-1 | TRBV2 | . | 13 | ASTQDWRNGYEAF
TRBJ1-1 | TRBV7-9 | TRBD1 | 12 | ASSATGGETEAF
TRBJ2-5 | TRBV7-5 | . | 18 | ARSFRSQTGQGATLETQY
TRBJ2-1 | TRBV18 | TRBD2 | 14 | ASSPPSGRSYNEQF
TRBJ1-1 | TRBV6-5 | TRBD1 | 14 | ASSSLRQGRSPEAF
TRBJ2-7 | TRBV3-1/TRBV3-2 | TRBD2 | 14 | ASSQDLASGIYEQY
TRBJ2-5 | TRBV5-5 | TRBD2 | 14 | ASSFWASGGGKTQY
TRBJ1-2 | TRBV5-5 | TRBD1 | 14 | ASSFGTGGSVYGYT
TRBJ2-2 | TRBV5-4 | . | 15 | ASSPPGGLAQTGELF
TRBJ2-2 | TRBV19 | . | 15 | ASSSRETTYFAGELF
TRBJ2-3 | TRBV4-1 | . | 14 | ASSQDPTRSTDTQY
TRBJ2-2 | TRBV5-4 | . | 13 | ASSLISGTTGELF
TRBJ2-3 | TRBV11-2 | TRBD2 | 14 | ASSLPSLAGDDTQY
TRBJ1-1 | TRBV19 | . | 14 | ASSISRGYMNTEAF
TRBJ1-2 | TRBV12-3/TRBV12-4 | TRBD1 | 11 | ASRHTGGHGYT
TRBJ1-2 | TRBV27 | . | 14 | ASSLSATYRVRGYT
TRBJ2-5 | TRBV5-1 | . | 11 | ASSPGSQETQY
TRBJ2-3 | TRBV20-1 | TRBD2 | 16 | SASSSLGLADSTDTQY
TRBJ1-1 | TRBV4-1 | . | 14 | ASSQDEAGGRTEAF
TRBJ1-3 | TRBV12-3/TRBV12-4 | . | 11 | ASSFLVGNTIY
TRBJ1-2 | TRBV19 | . | 12 | ASSIGPGNYGYT
TRBJ2-7 | TRBV5-1 | TRBD1 | 14 | ASSLMATGSSYEQY
TRBJ1-1 | TRBV27 | . | 12 | ASSSPGGGTEAF
TRBJ1-1 | TRBV6-1 | . | 12 | ASSEGGLNTEAF
TRBJ1-2 | TRBV7-8 | . | 12 | ASSLATGRDGYT
TRBJ2-1 | TRBV10-2 | TRBD2 | 13 | ASSEIAGVNNEQF
TRBJ2-7 | TRBV5-1 | TRBD1 | 12 | ASSAGQVPYEQY
TRBJ2-1 | TRBV7-8 | . | 15 | ASSFGYRRKPYNEQF
TRBJ2-1 | TRBV9 | TRBD2 | 13 | ASSFVAGINNEQF
TRBJ1-1 | TRBV5-1 | . | 12 | ASSLLTVDTEAF
TRBJ2-3 | TRBV7-3 | TRBD1 | 12 | ASSRQGAEDTQY
TRBJ1-2 | TRBV30 | . | 11 | AWSVVSQGGYT
TRBJ2-1 | TRBV2 | TRBD1 | 11 | ASSSYPGQGVV
TRBJ2-7 | TRBV30 | TRBD2 | 12 | AWSGAGELYEQY
TRBJ2-7 | TRBV3-1/TRBV3-2 | TRBD2 | 13 | ASSKGLAGTREQY
TRBJ1-1 | TRBV5-5 | . | 18 | ASSLGLRQAVGRWGTEAF